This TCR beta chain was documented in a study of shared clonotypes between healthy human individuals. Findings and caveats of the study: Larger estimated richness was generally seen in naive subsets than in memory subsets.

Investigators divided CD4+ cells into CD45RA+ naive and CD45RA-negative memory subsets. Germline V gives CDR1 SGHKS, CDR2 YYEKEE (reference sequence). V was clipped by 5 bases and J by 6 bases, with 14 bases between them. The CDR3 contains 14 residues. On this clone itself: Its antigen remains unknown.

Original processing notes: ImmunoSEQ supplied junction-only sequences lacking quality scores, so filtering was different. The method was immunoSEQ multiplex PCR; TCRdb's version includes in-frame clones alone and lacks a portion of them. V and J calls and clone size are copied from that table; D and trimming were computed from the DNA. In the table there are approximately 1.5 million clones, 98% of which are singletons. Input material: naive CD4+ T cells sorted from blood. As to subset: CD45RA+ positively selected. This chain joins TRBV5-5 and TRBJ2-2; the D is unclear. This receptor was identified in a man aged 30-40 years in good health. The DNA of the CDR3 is TGTGCCAGCAGTCCGGGCCCCCCTTCCGGGGAGCTGTTTTTT. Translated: CASSPGPPSGELFF.